These 31 T cell receptor beta chains were all obtained from the same sample, sequenced in a study of graft-versus-host responses after intestinal transplantation. This table comes from immunoSEQ multiplex PCR, and its TCRdb copy is limited to in-frame clones, with some not included. The sample holds around 130,000 clones, about 92% seen once. Antigens of these TCRs are unknown. The sequenced sample was unstimulated CD4+ T cells sorted from spleen or lymph node cells, obtained before intestinal transplant. Receptors originate from a human donor who received an intestinal transplant.

The chain carries TRBV6-6 and TRBJ1-2, with 7 bases lining up with TRBD1. Germline V gene data show CDR1 as MNHNY and CDR2 as SVGAGI (reference sequence). This CDR3 has 12 residues. V shed 6 bases, J shed 7 bases, and the junction held 5 bases outside the gene matches. Here the CDR3 DNA reads TGTGCCAGCAGAAAGACAGGGTTTGGCTACACCTTC. Its translation: CASRKTGFGYTF.

The V and J genes are TRBV19 and TRBJ2-2, with D uncertain. There are 15 residues in the CDR3. Per germline, CDR1 LNHDA and CDR2 SQIVND (reference sequence). Trimming left V 5 bases short and J 6 bases short, with 16 bases between. The CDR3 protein is CASSESSPKPGELFF. The CDR3 region has the DNA TGTGCCAGTAGTGAGTCTTCCCCAAAACCCGGGGAGCTGTTTTTT. Full variable domain (remainder filled in from reference TRBV19 and TRBJ2-2): DGGITQSPKYLFRKEGQNVTLSCEQNLNHDAMYWYRQDPGQGLRLIYYSQIVNDFQKGDIAEGYSVSREKKESFPLTVTSAQKNPTAFYLCASSESSPKPGELFFGEGSRLTVL.

The rearrangement joins TRBV11-2 to TRBJ1-1; the D is unclear. The CDR3 totals 15 residues. Germline V lookup: CDR1 SGHAT, CDR2 FQNNGV. V was cut by 0 bases and J by 1 base, with 9 bases left in between. The CDR3 nucleotides are TGTGCCAGCAGCTTAGACGGGCAGGAGAACACTGAAGCTTTCTTT. It translates to CASSLDGQENTEAFF.

This rearrangement joins TRBV6-5 to TRBJ1-6; tentative D call: TRBD1 (6 bases). V lost 8 bases and J 8 bases, leaving 19 bases between the germline ends. This CDR3 spans 15 amino acids. The germline V gene encodes CDR1 MNHEY and CDR2 SVGAGI. In DNA, the CDR3 is TGTGCCAGCGCACAGGGAGGGACCGCGGATTCACCCCTCCACTTT. As protein: CASAQGGTADSPLHF.

The V and J genes are TRBV5-6 and TRBJ1-3; 9 bases align to TRBD1. There are 14 residues in the CDR3. Germline V gives CDR1 SGHDT, CDR2 YYEEEE. V was clipped by 2 bases and J by 4 bases; unmatched bases: 1. The CDR3 nucleotides are TGTGCCAGCAGCTTAGGACAGGGGGGAAACACCATATATTTT. Residues: CASSLGQGGNTIYF.

The chain carries TRBV2 and TRBJ1-6; 8 bases align to TRBD1. Germline loops: CDR1 SNHLY, CDR2 FYNNEI. This CDR3 region has 15 residues. V lost 4 bases, J lost 12 bases, and 11 bases stayed unmatched. DNA for the CDR3: TGTGCCAGCAGTGGCACCAACAGGGGGAACTTACCCCTCCACTTT. This encodes CASSGTNRGNLPLHF. Combining the CDR3 with reference TRBV2 and TRBJ1-6 gives the whole variable domain EPEVTQTPSHQVTQMGQEVILRCVPISNHLYFYWYRQILGQKVEFLVSFYNNEISEKSEIFDDQFSVERPDGSNFTLKIRSTKLEDSAMYFCASSGTNRGNLPLHFGNGTRLTVT.

The gene calls are TRBV11-2 and TRBJ1-3; TRBD1 agrees at 7 bases. The junction had 3 bases not matched to a gene; V was cut back by 1 base and J by 0 bases. Germline V gene data show CDR1 as SGHAT and CDR2 as FQNNGV. The CDR3 totals 16 residues. CDR3 protein: CASSLGGTASGNTIYF. CDR3 nucleotides: TGTGCCAGCAGCTTAGGCGGGACAGCCTCTGGAAACACCATATATTTT.

The rearrangement uses TRBV18 and TRBJ2-5, with D tentatively TRBD1 or TRBD2 (5 bases each). Trimming removed 4 bases from V and 2 bases from J, with 11 bases in between. This CDR3 has 14 residues. CDR1 KGHSH and CDR2 LQKENI come from the germline V gene. The CDR3 nucleotides are TGTGCCAGCTCACGAAAGGGACCTCAAGAGACCCAGTACTTC. Translation gives CASSRKGPQETQYF.

The V call is TRBV5-4, the J call TRBJ2-1; D is ambiguous. This CDR3 has 13 amino acids. Trimming pared 4 bases from V and 6 bases from J, leaving 11 bases between. Germline CDR1 is SGHNT and CDR2 is YYREEE (reference sequence). In DNA form, the CDR3 reads TGTGCCAGCAGCCAGAACGGCGTCAATGAGCAGTTCTTC. As protein: CASSQNGVNEQFF.

The genes are TRBV4-1 and TRBJ1-3; 8 bases are shared with TRBD1. The germline V gene encodes CDR1 MGHRA and CDR2 YSYEKL. Germline trimming cut 1 base from V and 4 bases from J; bases unmatched to any gene: 6. The CDR3 contains 16 residues. The CDR3 bases are TGCGCCAGCAGCCAAGGCCAGGGGGCGGGAGGAAACACCATATATTTT. Protein: CASSQGQGAGGNTIYF.

The CDR3 loop reads CASQWGPRFNSPLHF. CDR3 sequence (DNA): TGCGCCAGCCAATGGGGCCCGAGGTTTAATTCACCCCTCCACTTT. V gene TRBV5-1 combines with J gene TRBJ1-6; maybe TRBD1 (5 bases). Trimming took off 7 bases at V and 6 bases at J, with 17 bases between the two ends. Germline CDR1 is SGHRS and CDR2 is YFSETQ. This CDR3 comprises 15 residues. The variable domain in full, completed from reference TRBV5-1 and TRBJ1-6, reads KAGVTQTPRYLIKTRGQQVTLSCSPISGHRSVSWYQQTPGQGLQFLFEYFSETQRNKGNFPGRFSGRQFSNSRSEMNVSTLELGDSALYLCASQWGPRFNSPLHFGNGTRLTVT.

V gene TRBV5-1 combines with J gene TRBJ2-5; D is perhaps TRBD1 (6 bases). The V gene's germline CDR1 is SGHRS and CDR2 YFSETQ. The CDR3 has 14 amino acids. The germline V and J ends were trimmed by 4 bases and 1 base, with 11 bases remaining between them. CDR3 sequence (DNA): TGCGCCAGCAGCAACATCAGGGGCCAAGAGACCCAGTACTTC. It is translated as CASSNIRGQETQYF.

This rearrangement joins TRBV7-6 to TRBJ2-7; D is uncertain. The CDR3 runs to 14 residues. V lost 5 bases to trimming and J lost 7 bases, with 18 bases between them. Germline V gene sequence: CDR1 SGHVS, CDR2 FNYEAQ. CDR3 region: CASSLDPGDLEQYF. The CDR3 DNA reads as TGTGCCAGCAGCCTAGATCCAGGAGATTTGGAGCAGTACTTC. Together with reference TRBV7-6 and TRBJ2-7, the CDR3 gives the full variable domain: GAGVSQSPRYKVTKRGQDVALRCDPISGHVSLYWYRQALGQGPEFLTYFNYEAQQDKSGLPNDRFSAERPEGSISTLTIQRTEQRDSAMYRCASSLDPGDLEQYFGPGTRLTVT.

This chain links TRBV5-1 with TRBJ1-6; 8 nucleotides align to TRBD1. CDR1 and CDR2 from the germline V gene are SGHRS and YFSETQ. The V segment lost 4 bases and the J segment 14 bases; nucleotides outside the gene matches: 14. This CDR3 comprises 15 residues. In nucleotides, the CDR3 is TGCGCCAGCAGCACGGGTGGACAGGGCATTTTGTCCCTCCACTTT. This codes for CASSTGGQGILSLHF.

V usage is TRBV18 and J usage is TRBJ1-5; 8 nucleotides match TRBD1. The CDR3 totals 16 residues. In germline, CDR1 is KGHSH, CDR2 LQKENI. After removal of 0 bases from V and 6 bases from J, the junction contained 7 bases not matched to a gene. The CDR3 DNA reads as TGTGCCAGCTCACCACCACCAGGGGGCTGGGCTCAGCCCCAGCATTTT. It specifies CASSPPPGGWAQPQHF.

The chain joins TRBV27 to TRBJ2-3; D not resolved. From germline, CDR1 is MNHEY and CDR2 SMNVEV (reference sequence). The germline V and J ends were trimmed by 0 bases and 7 bases, with 8 bases remaining between them. This CDR3 is 13 amino acids long. The CDR3 loop reads CASSLSVAHTQYF. The CDR3 DNA reads as TGTGCCAGCAGTTTATCCGTGGCACATACGCAGTATTTT.

The chain has TRBV11-1 and TRBJ1-1; 9 nucleotides match TRBD1. The CDR3 loop spans 13 amino acids. Unmatched junction bases numbered 9, after V lost 5 bases and J lost 11 bases. From germline, CDR1 is SGHAT and CDR2 FQDESV (reference sequence). The CDR3 nucleotides read TGTGCCAGCAGCCAAACCGGGACAGGGAATGCTTTCTTT. It encodes CASSQTGTGNAFF.

The chain carries TRBV11-2 and TRBJ2-2; 7 bases are shared with TRBD2. Germline assignment: CDR1 SGHAT and CDR2 FQNNGV. Trimming removed 0 bases from V and 7 bases from J; junction bases left unmatched: 11. The CDR3 is made up of 17 amino acids. The CDR3 spells CASSLDLVGTTFGELFF. Written as DNA, the CDR3 is TGTGCCAGCAGCTTAGATCTCGTTGGGACTACTTTCGGGGAGCTGTTTTTT.

The chain combines TRBV28 with TRBJ1-1; TRBD1 aligns across 10 bases. V lost 5 bases, J lost 11 bases, and 17 bases stayed unmatched. CDR1 is MDHEN and CDR2 is SYDVKM in the germline V gene. This CDR3 is built from 16 residues. CDR3 sequence (DNA): TGTGCCAGCAGTCCCATTTCCAGTCGACAGGGGGCTTCTGCTTTCTTT. Its translation: CASSPISSRQGASAFF.

The chain is built from TRBV10-3 and TRBJ2-1; possible D gene TRBD2, 6 bases. Trimming shortened V by 10 bases and J by 6 bases, and 19 bases separated the two germline ends. The CDR3 consists of 14 residues. Per the germline V gene, CDR1 is ENHRY and CDR2 is SYGVKD. CDR3 DNA sequence: TGTGCCACCCTACGGGACTCCTCATTCAATGAGCAGTTCTTC. Protein product: CATLRDSSFNEQFF.

V and J are TRBV18 and TRBJ2-7; perhaps TRBD2 as D (5 bases). The CDR3 is made up of 14 amino acids. From germline, CDR1 is KGHSH and CDR2 LQKENI. The V end lost 5 bases, the J end lost 7 bases, and 18 bases lay between the germline ends. The CDR3 sequence is CASSVGLQESEQYF. CDR3 nucleotide sequence: TGTGCCAGCTCAGTCGGACTCCAAGAATCAGAGCAGTACTTC.

Points on this clone: The junction differs from germline at one of its ends, possibly a read error. The rearrangement joins TRBV2 to TRBJ2-7; 7 positions agree with TRBD2. Germline-derived CDR1 and CDR2 are SNHLY and FYNNEI. The CDR3 runs 14 residues. Written as DNA, the CDR3 is TGTGCCAGCAGTGTTCACGGGGGGTCGGCCGAGCAGCACTTC. This sequence encodes CASSVHGGSAEQHF.

The gene calls are TRBV2 and TRBJ2-6; D unresolved. V gave up 4 bases and J gave up 2 bases, with 9 bases separating them. The germline gives CDR1 SNHLY, CDR2 FYNNEI. The CDR3 sequence is 15 residues long. CDR3 nucleotide sequence: TGTGCCAGCAGTGGAAAGGTAACTGGGGCCAACGTCCTGACTTTC. Its translation: CASSGKVTGANVLTF.

The chain couples TRBV4-1 to TRBJ1-3; weak D call: TRBD1 (6 bases). Trimming left V 0 bases short and J 1 base short, with 10 bases between. Germline V gene lookup returns CDR1 MGHRA and CDR2 YSYEKL. The CDR3 is made up of 16 amino acids. CDR3 nucleotides: TGCGCCAGCAGCCAAGAAGGAAGGGGGTCTGGAAACACCATATATTTT. Its protein is CASSQEGRGSGNTIYF.

V and J are TRBV4-2 and TRBJ2-2, with 11 bases matching TRBD2. The CDR3 contains 16 residues. In germline, CDR1 is LGHNA, CDR2 YNFKEQ. Germline trimming cut 5 bases from V and 4 bases from J; bases unmatched to any gene: 6. The CDR3 region is CASSVAGGQGTGELFF. CDR3 DNA sequence: TGTGCCAGCAGCGTAGCGGGGGGGCAGGGCACCGGGGAGCTGTTTTTT.

The genes are TRBV25-1 and TRBJ1-2, with D tentatively TRBD1 (6 bases). V lost 8 bases and J 4 bases, leaving 17 bases between the germline ends. Germline loops: CDR1 MGHDK, CDR2 SYGVNS. This CDR3 contains 14 residues. The CDR3 sequence: CASYAGRGPYGYTF. The CDR3 region has the DNA TGTGCCAGCTATGCGGGCAGGGGACCCTATGGCTACACCTTC.

This clone is a singleton in its sample. This chain connects TRBV7-9 to TRBJ2-1; the D gene is possibly TRBD2 (5 bases). The CDR3 covers 16 residues. V lost 4 bases and J 4 bases, leaving 17 bases between the germline ends. Looked up from germline, CDR1 is SEHNR and CDR2 is FQNEAQ (reference sequence). CDR3 protein: CASSSEKVGLYNEQFF. The DNA of the CDR3 is TGTGCCAGCAGCTCCGAAAAGGTCGGACTGTACAATGAGCAGTTCTTC.

The chain couples TRBV5-1 to TRBJ2-3, with TRBD2 matching 11 bases. Losses at the gene ends were 4 bases for V and 2 bases for J; bases not matched to a gene: 6. This CDR3 is built from 16 residues. Germline V gene sequence: CDR1 SGHRS, CDR2 YFSETQ. The CDR3 DNA is TGCGCCAGCAGCGTCCCTAGCGGGGGGTACACAGATACGCAGTATTTT. Amino acids: CASSVPSGGYTDTQYF.

This clone was seen a single time. The rearrangement links TRBV19 to TRBJ2-2, with 15 nucleotides matching TRBD2. V shed 5 bases and J 13 bases; nucleotides not matched to a gene: 8. This CDR3 has 15 amino acids. Germline V gene lookup returns CDR1 LNHDA and CDR2 SQIVND (reference sequence). The chain's CDR3 is CASSPGLAGGTGLFF. Written as DNA, the CDR3 is TGTGCCAGTAGTCCCGGACTAGCGGGGGGGACTGGGCTGTTTTTT.

This chain uses TRBV4-2 with TRBJ2-1; D is perhaps TRBD1 (6 bases). Trimming shortened V by 3 bases and J by 6 bases, and 9 bases separated the two germline ends. There are 13 residues in the CDR3. Germline values: CDR1 LGHNA, CDR2 YNFKEQ. The CDR3 sequence is CASSQAGVNEQFF. The CDR3 DNA sequence: TGTGCCAGCAGCCAGGCAGGGGTCAATGAGCAGTTCTTC.

The count of this clone is one. The chain employs TRBV5-4 and TRBJ2-2; tentatively, D is TRBD1 (5 bases). CDR1 is SGHNT and CDR2 is YYREEE in the germline V gene (reference sequence). Deletions cut 4 bases from V and 4 bases from J, with 17 bases between. The CDR3 loop spans 16 amino acids. DNA of the CDR3: TGTGCCAGCAGCACAGGTGGGGCAGGGTTCACCGGGGAGCTGTTTTTT. It encodes CASSTGGAGFTGELFF.